This TCR beta chain is drawn from a study of shared clonotypes between healthy human individuals (dated by TCRdb to 2018 to 2021). As for the study more broadly: The cohort comprised two women and a few men aged 18 to 49 years. To estimate repertoire size and how much clonotypes are shared between individuals, the study performed deep sequencing of blood TCR repertoires from about five healthy adults. To increase sequencing depth and limit assay-specific biases, different laboratories used diverse techniques to prepare libraries and sequence TCR repertoires. Between about 0.8 and 9 billion PBMCs per donor were obtained by leukapheresis.

The donors were healthy, HIV-negative adults who had no recently reported acute infections or vaccinations. Only Caucasian adults living in Nashville, Tennessee, USA were represented among the donors. For unsorted samples, some 90 million PBMCs were counted, and genomic DNA was extracted using the QIAamp DNA Blood Mini kit. After blood collection by leukapheresis, PBMCs were isolated using Ficoll-Histopaque density gradient centrifugation and then cryopreserved in the vapor phase of liquid nitrogen. Broad study findings and their caveats: Based on pairwise subsampling, the degree of clonotype sharing among donors was expected to be affected by sequencing depth. Because the study included a small number of donors, the genetic and exposure-history diversity represented was limited. Sampling was restricted to blood, and TCR repertoires in tissue are likely to differ from TCR repertoires in blood.

This clone was observed a handful of times. It lacks a known antigen. Base quality data are lacking; no much larger clone is found one base away. Using the deep immunoSEQ assay, TCR CDR3 regions were amplified from genomic DNA by multiplex PCR. For each cell subset, the extracted genomic DNA was distributed evenly across all wells of several immunoSEQ 96-well plates, and each plate served as one replicate. For unsorted PBMC, each replicate PCR was loaded with roughly 330 ng genomic DNA, equivalent to around 30,000 T cell genomes. Genomic DNA from unsorted PBMC was sequenced over ten immunoSEQ deep assay plates. Purified libraries were measured with a Qubit 3.0 fluorometer, size-checked on a Bioanalyzer 2100, and measured again with the KAPA Library Quantification kit. Every immunoSEQ 96-well plate was sequenced on a dedicated single-read 150-cycle Illumina NextSeq 550 flow cell. Regarding the original processing steps: The immunoSEQ output contained only junctional sequences without quality scores, so filtering could not match that applied to full-length reads. Sequences were annotated with PyIR, a Python wrapper for IgBLAST v1.9, using IMGT germline references to assign V/J genes and CDR3. Reads were removed for weak V/J assignments (E-value above 1e-6), missing CDR3, stop codons, out-of-frame junctions, or ambiguous translated residues. V3J clonotypes were defined by identical inferred V gene, J gene, and CDR3 amino acid sequence. Percentage overlap between repertoires was calculated by dividing the number of shared unique clonotypes by the size of the smaller repertoire. Three approaches were used to assess repertoire richness: RTK rarefaction, the Chao1 estimator, and Recon v2.1 estimates of unobserved clonotypes. Drawn from immuneACCESS, this table holds only the in-frame rearrangements with V and J called that TCRdb kept. Clones are partly lost; checked studies trace under half to an unresolved V gene and leave the rest unexplained. V and J calls plus clone size are reproduced from that table; the DNA served to infer D and trimming. This sample has around 500,000 clones in its table, and less than 80% of those were observed once. More than 10% of the sample is held by the ten biggest clonotypes.

The source material was PBMCs. The clonotype comes from a middle-aged woman in good health. Some clones in this sample may be carry-over from other donors' samples.

Read as DNA, the sequence is TGCGCCAGCAGCCAAGTATCGGCCAGCGAACGCTATGGCTACACCTTC. It translates as CASSQVSASERYGYTF. Recombination linked TRBV4-1 to TRBJ1-2, with an unclear D gene assignment. V is pared back by 1 base and J by 4 bases, with 16 bases lying between the germline termini. The CDR3 spans 16 residues, from the cysteine through the phenylalanine. The only DNA kept is the CDR3, 48 bases in frame from the first base. CDR1 and CDR2 are read off the germline V gene as MGHRA and YSYEKL.